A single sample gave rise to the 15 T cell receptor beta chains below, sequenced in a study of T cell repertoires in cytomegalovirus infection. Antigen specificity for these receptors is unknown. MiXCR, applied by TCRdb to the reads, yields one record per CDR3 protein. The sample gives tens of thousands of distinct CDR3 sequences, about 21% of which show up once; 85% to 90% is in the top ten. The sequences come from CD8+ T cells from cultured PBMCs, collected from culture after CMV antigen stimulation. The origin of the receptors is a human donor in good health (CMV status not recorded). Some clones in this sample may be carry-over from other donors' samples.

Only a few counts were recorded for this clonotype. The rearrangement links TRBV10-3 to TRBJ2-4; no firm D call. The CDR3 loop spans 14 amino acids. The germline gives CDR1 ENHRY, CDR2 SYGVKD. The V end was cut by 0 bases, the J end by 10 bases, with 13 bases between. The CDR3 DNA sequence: TGTGCCATCAGTGAGTCAAAGAGGTCCGGGATTCAGTACTTC. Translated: CAISESKRSGIQYF.

CDR3 nucleotide sequence: TGCGCCAGCAGCCAAGGGGGGGTCCAAGGTGGACCCCTCCACTTT. Amino acids: CASSQGGVQGGPLHF. The chain links TRBV4-3 to TRBJ1-6; D is possibly TRBD1 (5 bases). The CDR3 loop spans 15 amino acids. V was trimmed by 1 base and J by 12 bases, leaving 16 bases between them. Per the germline V gene, CDR1 is LGHNA and CDR2 is YSLEER.

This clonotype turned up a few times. The CDR3 bases are TGTGCCACTTCACTAGCCCCCTACGAGCAGTACTTC. It specifies CATSLAPYEQYF. V usage is TRBV6-2 or TRBV6-3 and J usage is TRBJ2-7, with D possibly being TRBD2 (6 bases). V lost 10 bases to trimming and J lost 2 bases, with 12 bases between them. CDR1 and CDR2 from the germline V gene are MNHEY and SVGEGT. The CDR3 length is 12 residues.

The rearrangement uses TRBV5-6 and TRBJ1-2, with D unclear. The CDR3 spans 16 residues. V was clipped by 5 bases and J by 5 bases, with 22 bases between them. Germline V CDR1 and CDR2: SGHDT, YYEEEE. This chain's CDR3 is CASSYPAEFTPYGYTF. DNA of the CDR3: TGTGCCAGCAGTTATCCCGCGGAGTTCACTCCGTATGGCTACACCTTC.

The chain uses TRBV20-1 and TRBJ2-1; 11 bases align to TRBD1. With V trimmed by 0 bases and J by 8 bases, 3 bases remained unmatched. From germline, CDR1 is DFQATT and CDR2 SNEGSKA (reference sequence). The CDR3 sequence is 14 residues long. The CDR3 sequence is CSARDRGQGDEQFF. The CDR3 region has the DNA TGCAGTGCTAGAGACCGGGGACAGGGGGATGAGCAGTTCTTC.

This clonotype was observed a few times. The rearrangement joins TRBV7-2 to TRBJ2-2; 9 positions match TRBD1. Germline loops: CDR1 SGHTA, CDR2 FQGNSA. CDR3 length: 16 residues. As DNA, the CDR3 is TGTGTCACCGTAGGGGGACAGGGACGGAACACCGGGGAGCTGTTTTTT. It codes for CVTVGGQGRNTGELFF.

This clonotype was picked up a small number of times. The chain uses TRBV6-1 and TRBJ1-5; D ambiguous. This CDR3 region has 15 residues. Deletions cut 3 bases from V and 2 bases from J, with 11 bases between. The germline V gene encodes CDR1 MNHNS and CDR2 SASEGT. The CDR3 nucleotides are TGTGCCAGCAGTGAGTGGGAGCGGGGCAATCAGCCCCAGCATTTT. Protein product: CASSEWERGNQPQHF.

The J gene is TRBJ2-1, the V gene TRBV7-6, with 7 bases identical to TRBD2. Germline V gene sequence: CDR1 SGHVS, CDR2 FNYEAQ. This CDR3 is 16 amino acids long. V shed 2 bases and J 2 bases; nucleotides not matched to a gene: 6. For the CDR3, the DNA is TGTGCCAGCAGCTTAAAAGGCGGGAGCCCCTACAATGAGCAGTTCTTC. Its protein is CASSLKGGSPYNEQFF. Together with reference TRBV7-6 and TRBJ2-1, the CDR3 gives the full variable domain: GAGVSQSPRYKVTKRGQDVALRCDPISGHVSLYWYRQALGQGPEFLTYFNYEAQQDKSGLPNDRFSAERPEGSISTLTIQRTEQRDSAMYRCASSLKGGSPYNEQFFGPGTRLTVL.

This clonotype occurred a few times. The chain's CDR3 is CASSQDGNRLNEQFF. CDR3 DNA sequence: TGCGCCAGCAGCCAAGATGGTAATAGGCTCAATGAGCAGTTCTTC. The genes are TRBV4-3 and TRBJ2-1; D not resolved. Trimming took off 0 bases at V and 6 bases at J, with 12 bases between the two ends. The CDR3 spans 15 residues. Germline CDR1 LGHNA, CDR2 YSLEER.

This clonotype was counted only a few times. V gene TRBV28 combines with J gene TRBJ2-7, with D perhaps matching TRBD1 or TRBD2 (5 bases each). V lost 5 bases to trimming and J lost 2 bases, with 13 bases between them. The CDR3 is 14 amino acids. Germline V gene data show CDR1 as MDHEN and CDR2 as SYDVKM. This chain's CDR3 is CASSIPRGPYEQYF. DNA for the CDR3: TGTGCCAGCAGTATCCCGAGGGGACCCTACGAGCAGTACTTC.

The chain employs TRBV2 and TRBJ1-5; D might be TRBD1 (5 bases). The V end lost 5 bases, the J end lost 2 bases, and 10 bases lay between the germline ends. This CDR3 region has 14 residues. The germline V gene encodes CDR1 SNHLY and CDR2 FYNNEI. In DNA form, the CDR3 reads TGTGCCAGCAGTCAGGGAGGTGGCAATCAGCCCCAGCATTTT. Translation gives CASSQGGGNQPQHF. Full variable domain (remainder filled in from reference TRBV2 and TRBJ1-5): EPEVTQTPSHQVTQMGQEVILRCVPISNHLYFYWYRQILGQKVEFLVSFYNNEISEKSEIFDDQFSVERPDGSNFTLKIRSTKLEDSAMYFCASSQGGGNQPQHFGDGTRLSIL.

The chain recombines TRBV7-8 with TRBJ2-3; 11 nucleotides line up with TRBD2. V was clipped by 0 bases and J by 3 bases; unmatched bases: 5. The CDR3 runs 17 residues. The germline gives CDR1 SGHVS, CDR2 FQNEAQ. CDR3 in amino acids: CASSLAYSGGATDTQYF. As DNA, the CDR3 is TGTGCCAGCAGCTTAGCATATAGCGGGGGGGCAACAGATACGCAGTATTTT.

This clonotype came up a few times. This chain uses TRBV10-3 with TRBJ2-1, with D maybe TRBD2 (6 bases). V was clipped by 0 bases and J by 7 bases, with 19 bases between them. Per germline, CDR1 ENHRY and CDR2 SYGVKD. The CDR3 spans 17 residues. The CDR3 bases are TGTGCCATCAGTGAGTCGGGCTTGGGTGGCGGGACGAATGAGCAGTTCTTC. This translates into CAISESGLGGGTNEQFF.

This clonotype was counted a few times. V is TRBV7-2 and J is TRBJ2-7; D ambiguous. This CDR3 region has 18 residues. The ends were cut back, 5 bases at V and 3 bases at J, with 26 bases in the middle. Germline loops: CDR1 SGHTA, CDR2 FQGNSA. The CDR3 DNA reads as TGTGCCAGCAGCCGACCTGTTGAGACTTATGGGCTGGGCTACGAGCAGTACTTC. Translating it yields CASSRPVETYGLGYEQYF.

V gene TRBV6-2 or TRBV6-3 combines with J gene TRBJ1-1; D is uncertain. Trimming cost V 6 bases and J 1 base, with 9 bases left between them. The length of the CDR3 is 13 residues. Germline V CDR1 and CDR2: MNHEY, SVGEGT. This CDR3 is CASRPPGNTEAFF. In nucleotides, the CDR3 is TGTGCCAGCAGACCCCCGGGGAACACTGAAGCTTTCTTT.